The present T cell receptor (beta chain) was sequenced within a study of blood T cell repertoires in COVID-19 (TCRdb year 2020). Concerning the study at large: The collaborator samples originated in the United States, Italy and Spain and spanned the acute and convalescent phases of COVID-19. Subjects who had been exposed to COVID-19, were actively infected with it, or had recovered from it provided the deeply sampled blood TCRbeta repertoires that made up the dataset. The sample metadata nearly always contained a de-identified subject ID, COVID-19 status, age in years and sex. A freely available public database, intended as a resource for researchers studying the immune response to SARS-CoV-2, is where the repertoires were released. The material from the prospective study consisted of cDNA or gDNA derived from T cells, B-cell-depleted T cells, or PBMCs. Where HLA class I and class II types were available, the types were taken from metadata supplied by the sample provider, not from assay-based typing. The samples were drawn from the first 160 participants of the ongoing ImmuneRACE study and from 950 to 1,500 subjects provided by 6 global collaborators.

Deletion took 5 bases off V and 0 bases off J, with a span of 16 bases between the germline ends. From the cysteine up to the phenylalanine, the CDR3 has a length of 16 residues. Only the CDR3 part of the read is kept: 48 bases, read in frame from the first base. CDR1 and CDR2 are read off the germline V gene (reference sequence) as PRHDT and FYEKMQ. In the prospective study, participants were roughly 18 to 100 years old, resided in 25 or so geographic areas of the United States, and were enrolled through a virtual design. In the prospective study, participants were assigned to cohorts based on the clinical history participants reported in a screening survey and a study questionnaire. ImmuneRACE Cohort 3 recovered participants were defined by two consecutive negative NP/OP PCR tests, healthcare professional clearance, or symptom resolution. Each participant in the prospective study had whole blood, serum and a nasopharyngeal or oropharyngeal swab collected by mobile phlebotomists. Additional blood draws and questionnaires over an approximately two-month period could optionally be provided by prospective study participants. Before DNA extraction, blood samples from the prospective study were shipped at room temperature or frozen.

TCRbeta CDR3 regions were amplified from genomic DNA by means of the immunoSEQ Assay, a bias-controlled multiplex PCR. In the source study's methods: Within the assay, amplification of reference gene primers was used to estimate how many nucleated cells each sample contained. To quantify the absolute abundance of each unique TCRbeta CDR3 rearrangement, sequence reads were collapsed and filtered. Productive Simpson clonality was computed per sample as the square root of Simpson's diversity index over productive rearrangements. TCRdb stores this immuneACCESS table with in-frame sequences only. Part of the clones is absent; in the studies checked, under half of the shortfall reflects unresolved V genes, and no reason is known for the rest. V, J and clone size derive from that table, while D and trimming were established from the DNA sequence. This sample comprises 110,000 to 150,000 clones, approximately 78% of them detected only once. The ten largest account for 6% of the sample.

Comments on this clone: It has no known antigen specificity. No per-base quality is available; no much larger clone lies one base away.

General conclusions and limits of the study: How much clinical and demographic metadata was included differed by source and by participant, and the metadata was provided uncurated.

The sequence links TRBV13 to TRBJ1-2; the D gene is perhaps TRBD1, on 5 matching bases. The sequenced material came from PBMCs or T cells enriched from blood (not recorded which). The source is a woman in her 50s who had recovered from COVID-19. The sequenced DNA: TGTGCCAGCAGCCCCCCCTCGACGGGGGCTAACTATGGCTACACCTTC. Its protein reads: CASSPPSTGANYGYTF.